The 10 T cell receptor beta chains given below trace back to one sample, sequenced in a study of identical twins. In TCRdb, the 5' RACE reads were re-called with MiXCR into one record per CDR3 protein. The sample holds more than 650,000 distinct CDR3 sequences, roughly 6% seen once. The sequenced material came from naive T cells sorted from blood. These receptors were collected from a young man in good health.

This clonotype showed up many times. The genes are TRBV29-1 and TRBJ2-5; 9 nucleotides agree with TRBD2. The CDR3 runs to 14 residues. J gave up 5 bases and V 4 bases, and 8 bases lay outside the gene matches. From germline, CDR1 is SQVTM and CDR2 ANQGSEA. The DNA for the CDR3 is TGCAGCGTTGCCATTGCGGGAGGGCCGGAGACCCAGTACTTC. Amino acid sequence: CSVAIAGGPETQYF.

Here the CDR3 reads CASSERTGRAAETQYF. The CDR3 DNA reads as TGTGCCAGCAGTGAAAGAACCGGGAGGGCCGCAGAGACCCAGTACTTC. V gene TRBV25-1 combines with J gene TRBJ2-5; 8 nucleotides line up with TRBD2. This CDR3 comprises 16 residues. V gave up 2 bases and J gave up 4 bases; unmatched junction bases: 9. The germline V gene encodes CDR1 MGHDK and CDR2 SYGVNS.

The sample holds a few counts of this clonotype. The V call is TRBV7-9, the J call TRBJ2-1, with 9 bases fitting TRBD2. The CDR3 is 17 residues long. J gave up 4 bases and V 4 bases, and 11 bases lay outside the gene matches. Germline V gene sequence: CDR1 SEHNR, CDR2 FQNEAQ (reference sequence). CDR3 in amino acids: CASSSKREAIVYNEQFF. The CDR3 coding sequence is TGTGCCAGCAGCTCCAAGCGGGAGGCGATTGTTTACAATGAGCAGTTCTTC.

The rearrangement uses TRBV18 and TRBJ2-1, with D perhaps TRBD2 (6 bases). Trimming removed 0 bases at V and 0 bases at J, with 12 bases between. Germline V gene sequence: CDR1 KGHSH, CDR2 LQKENI. The length of the CDR3 is 17 residues. The CDR3 loop is CASSPPISGTSYNEQFF. The CDR3 DNA is TGTGCCAGCTCACCACCTATTAGCGGCACCTCCTACAATGAGCAGTTCTTC. The complete variable domain, with remaining parts taken from reference TRBV18 and TRBJ2-1, reads NAGVMQNPRHLVRRRGQEARLRCSPMKGHSHVYWYRQLPEEGLKFMVYLQKENIIDESGMPKERFSAEFPKEGPSILRIQQVVRGDSAAYFCASSPPISGTSYNEQFFGPGTRLTVL.

The table lists this clonotype with a few counts. This rearrangement joins TRBV20-1 to TRBJ2-7, with 10 nucleotides matching TRBD2. CDR1 and CDR2 (germline): DFQATT, SNEGSKA (reference sequence). The length of the CDR3 is 18 residues. V dropped 4 bases and J dropped 0; count of bases not matched to a gene: 15. The DNA for the CDR3 is TGCAGTGCTATCGGTCACGTTGGTAGCGGGAGGAACTCCTACGAGCAGTACTTC. As protein: CSAIGHVGSGRNSYEQYF.

This clonotype was seen more than once but under ten times. The chain is built from TRBV5-6 and TRBJ2-5; D is undetermined. Germline values: CDR1 SGHDT, CDR2 YYEEEE. Deletions cut 7 bases from V and 5 bases from J, with 12 bases between. The CDR3 totals 12 residues. CDR3 sequence (DNA): TGTGCCAGCGGCCTGACCAGGGAGACCCAGTACTTC. It codes for CASGLTRETQYF.

This clonotype was seen repeatedly, ten times or more. The V gene is TRBV28, the J gene TRBJ2-3, with TRBD2 matching 7 bases. CDR3 length: 17 amino acids. Trimming at V came to 7 bases and at J to 2 bases, leaving 15 bases not matched to a gene. The germline V gene encodes CDR1 MDHEN and CDR2 SYDVKM. CDR3 DNA: TGTGCCAGCACCGCCGTGGCTAGCGGAAAGTACACAGATACGCAGTATTTT. Translation: CASTAVASGKYTDTQYF.

This clonotype was seen only a few times. This chain connects TRBV28 to TRBJ1-6; 7 nucleotides line up with TRBD1. V was clipped by 5 bases and J by 3 bases; unmatched bases: 1. Per germline, CDR1 MDHEN and CDR2 SYDVKM. The CDR3 runs to 14 residues. CDR3 sequence (DNA): TGTGCCAGCAGTAACAGGGGCTATAATTCACCCCTCCACTTT. It specifies CASSNRGYNSPLHF.

The chain has TRBV12-3 or TRBV12-4 and TRBJ2-7; D remains unclear. V lost 6 bases to trimming and J lost 3 bases, with 18 bases between them. The CDR3 runs to 15 residues. The CDR3 DNA reads as TGTGCCAGCAGCCCCCAAAAGCGTCTAGTCTACGAGCAGTACTTC. This gives the protein CASSPQKRLVYEQYF.

This chain links TRBV7-8 with TRBJ2-2; 7 bases agree with TRBD2. V lost 5 bases and J lost 3; bases outside the gene matches: 12. Germline lookup yields CDR1 SGHVS and CDR2 FQNEAQ. The CDR3 covers 17 residues. The CDR3 spells CASSDRIAGSYTGELFF. The DNA of the CDR3 is TGTGCCAGCAGCGACCGAATAGCGGGTTCATACACCGGGGAGCTGTTTTTT. The whole variable domain, remainder taken from reference TRBV7-8 and TRBJ2-2, is GAGVSQSPRYKVAKRGQDVALRCDPISGHVSLFWYQQALGQGPEFLTYFQNEAQLDKSGLPSDRFFAERPEGSVSTLKIQRTQQEDSAVYLCASSDRIAGSYTGELFFGEGSRLTVL.